One T cell receptor beta chain is described in this entry. The sample originates from a study of T cells expressing NK-cell markers. TCRdb re-analyzed the 5' RACE reads; it lists each CDR3 protein once, without DNA. The listing records 150,000 to 200,000 distinct CDR3 sequences. The germline gives CDR1 SGHRS, CDR2 YFSETQ. The CDR3 has 17 amino acids. The receptor was isolated from a woman aged 18 to 75 in good health. The chain couples TRBV5-1 to TRBJ2-5; TCRdb calls TRBD2, which cannot be checked without DNA. Sequenced material: blood T cells: a sorted CD56 or NKG2C T cell subset, CD4+ or CD8+ T cells, or bulk PBMC T cells (not recorded which). This CDR3 is CASSLILASGRKETQYF.